The T cell receptor beta chain described here comes from a study of cytomegalovirus exposure and HLA in healthy donors. Study outcomes and limitations: Specificity for CMV antigens was confirmed in vitro for a few of the CMV-associated chains.

With respect to this clone: Its antigen is currently unknown.

Per germline, CDR1 SGHRS and CDR2 YFSETQ. The CDR3 is 16 residues long. The V end lost 1 base, the J end lost 5 bases, and 18 bases lay between the germline ends. The repertoire was sequenced with immunoSEQ multiplex PCR; TCRdb's copy has only in-frame clones and lacks some. The sample includes a few hundred thousand clones, roughly 89% of them seen just once. The sequence was collected from a woman younger than 30 in good health and CMV-seronegative. The sequenced sample consisted of PBMCs. The chain is built from TRBV5-1 and TRBJ1-2; D is undetermined. The CDR3 region is CASSLSTPHAGYGYTF. The CDR3, as DNA: TGCGCCAGCAGCTTGTCAACCCCCCACGCGGGGTATGGCTACACCTTC.